This T cell receptor (beta chain) appears in the sequencing data of a study of cytomegalovirus exposure and HLA in healthy donors. Study overall: The study's early data release held about 85 million unique TCRs from HLA-typed donors.

From germline, CDR1 is SGHRS and CDR2 YFSETQ. Trimming removed 0 bases from V and 6 bases from J, with 15 bases in between. CDR3 size: 15 residues. This clone appeared a single time. The PCR employed 60 Vbeta primers together with 13 Jbeta primers. The protocol was immunoSEQ multiplex PCR, while the TCRdb copy is restricted to in-frame clones and leaves out a portion. This table holds around 100,000 clones, 81% found once. The rearrangement uses TRBV5-1 and TRBJ1-2; D unresolved. Sequenced material: PBMCs. This clonotype originated in a woman aged 70 to 79 in good health and CMV-seropositive. Written as DNA, the CDR3 is TGCGCCAGCAGCTTGGCCTTTGTGGGCGAGAATGGCTACACCTTC. Translation: CASSLAFVGENGYTF.